The following is a TCR beta chain sequence with its context. Trimming cost V 2 bases and J 0 bases; bases outside gene matches: 4. This CDR3 contains 14 residues. Germline V CDR1 and CDR2: DFQATT, SNEGSKA (reference sequence). The time point was: newly diagnosed GD, antithyroid drugs for less than 3 months. The TCR library was made from RNA extracted from PBMCs. This sample was included in a study of regulatory T cells in long-lasting Graves disease. In building TCR beta libraries, iRepertoire HTBI primers were used together with Arm-PCR of CDR3 regions. MiXCR, run by TCRdb on the multiplex PCR reads, gives a single entry per CDR3 protein. The data hold approximately 400,000 distinct CDR3 sequences, with about 15% observed a single time. This same sample was also taken into another study, of T cells in Graves' hyperthyroidism and ophthalmopathy. That source notes: HTBI primers drove first-round RT-PCR of the TCR CDR3.

V is TRBV20-1 and J is TRBJ2-7; 7 nucleotides line up with TRBD1. This receptor was obtained from a woman aged 25 to 39 with Graves disease. The material sequenced was peripheral blood mononuclear cells (PBMCs), taken at new diagnosis, from a patient treated with antithyroid drugs. CDR3 DNA sequence: TGCAGTGCTAGACCCACAGGGGACTCCTACGAGCAGTACTTC. It specifies CSARPTGDSYEQYF.